This T cell receptor beta chain was captured in a study of cytomegalovirus exposure and HLA in healthy donors. Study observations and caveats: Other equally common chains were less clonally expanded than HLA-associated TCR beta chains, a later analysis showed. Specific recognition of CMV antigens was confirmed in vitro for a few chains (all CMV-associated).

The PCR used 60 Vbeta and 13 Jbeta primers. Produced via immunoSEQ multiplex PCR; TCRdb's table is partial and in-frame only. The sample consists of 150,000 to 200,000 clones, roughly 77% of them appearing once. In the case of this clone: The target antigen is unknown.

The CDR3 covers 14 residues. Germline loops: CDR1 SGHRS, CDR2 YFSETQ. V was trimmed by 6 bases and J by 10 bases, leaving 19 bases between them. Sequenced: PBMCs. The sequence was obtained from a man between 18 and 35 years old in good health and CMV-seropositive. The chain joins TRBV5-1 to TRBJ2-2; tentative D call: TRBD1 (6 bases). Written as DNA, the CDR3 is TGCGCCAGCACCCAGGGGAATTTAAACGTGGAGCTGTTTTTT. Amino acids: CASTQGNLNVELFF.